Presented here are 3 T cell receptor beta chains from one specimen sequenced in a study of blood T cell repertoires in COVID-19. Assay used: immunoSEQ multiplex PCR; TCRdb lists only in-frame clones, some missing. The table includes a few hundred thousand clones, 70% to 90% detected once. The sequencing sample was made of PBMCs or T cells enriched from blood (not recorded which). These receptor sequences come from a man aged 35-49 years in a cohort exposed to, infected with or recovered from COVID-19 (not recorded which).

The V call is TRBV11-3, the J call TRBJ2-3, with D unresolved. The CDR3 runs to 14 residues. Germline lookup yields CDR1 SGHNT and CDR2 YENEEA. The CDR3 region is CASSESASTDTQYF. In DNA form, the CDR3 reads TGTGCTAGCTCCGAAAGCGCTAGCACAGATACGCAGTATTTT. Full variable domain (outside the CDR3, taken from reference TRBV11-3 and TRBJ2-3): EAGVVQSPRYKIIEKKQPVAFWCNPISGHNTLYWYLQNLGQGPELLIRYENEEAVDDSQLPKDRFSAERLKGVDSTLKIQPAELGDSAVYLCASSESASTDTQYFGPGTRLTVL.

Here the CDR3 DNA reads TGCGCCAGCAGTCCGGGAGAGGGGCGTGAAGCTTTCTTT. Protein sequence: CASSPGEGREAFF. This chain joins TRBV5-1 and TRBJ1-1; the D gene is possibly TRBD1 (5 bases). Per germline, CDR1 SGHRS and CDR2 YFSETQ. There are 13 residues in the CDR3. V gave up 5 bases and J gave up 7 bases, with 15 bases separating them.

V is TRBV28 and J is TRBJ1-2, with 7 nucleotides matching TRBD1. The CDR3 is 13 amino acids. Germline assignment: CDR1 MDHEN and CDR2 SYDVKM. V shed 6 bases and J 7 bases; nucleotides not matched to a gene: 8. The CDR3 loop is CASSLTDRAGYTF. CDR3 DNA: TGTGCCAGCAGCCTAACCGACAGGGCTGGCTACACCTTC.